This paragraph reports one T cell receptor (beta chain). There are 16 residues in the CDR3. Germline CDR1 and CDR2: MNHEY and SVGAGI. V shed 2 bases and J 5 bases; nucleotides not matched to a gene: 8. These data are taken from a study of blood T cell repertoires in COVID-19. The wider study: Some COVID-19 samples were acute and others convalescent; all came from the United States, Italy and Spain. PBMCs, B-cell-depleted T cells, or T cells were the source of the cDNA or gDNA that made up the material.

How the authors handled the data: Reference gene primer amplification gave estimated nucleated cell counts. Profiling relied on immunoSEQ multiplex PCR, and the TCRdb table lists in-frame clones only, not all of them. The DNA was the basis for D and trimming; V, J and clone size are from that table. The sample holds fewer than 80,000 clones, 79% seen once. Source material: peripheral blood. This TCR was recovered from a woman over 75 with active or convalescent COVID-19. This chain connects TRBV6-5 to TRBJ1-1; TRBD1 matches 10 bases. CDR3 in DNA: TGTGCCAGCAGTTACGGGACAGGGGCTGTGGGGACTGAAGCTTTCTTT. Its translation: CASSYGTGAVGTEAFF.